The T cell receptor beta chain under discussion was sequenced for a study of regulatory T cells in long-lasting Graves disease. Through Arm-PCR of CDR3 regions and iRepertoire HTBI primers, TCR beta libraries were built. TCRdb processed the multiplex PCR reads anew with MiXCR; each CDR3 protein has one entry. The sample has 200,000 to 250,000 distinct CDR3 sequences; approximately 18% are singletons. Time point here: newly diagnosed GD, antithyroid drugs for less than 3 months. From RNA extracted from PBMCs, the TCR library was made. These data also featured in a second study, about T cells in Graves' hyperthyroidism and ophthalmopathy. From that paper: TCR CDR3 regions were first amplified by RT-PCR with HTBI primers. Blood shared most expanded thyroid clonotypes above 0.001. From stable hyperthyroidism, ophthalmopathy was set apart by a 13 V-J model.

The clonotype was recovered from a woman aged 25 to 45 with Graves disease. This specimen consisted of peripheral blood mononuclear cells (PBMCs), obtained at new diagnosis, from a patient treated with antithyroid drugs.

CDR3 nucleotides: TGTGCCAGCACGAGAGAGGGCGGTCCGCCCCAGCATTTT. Translated, it gives CASTREGGPPQHF. This chain links TRBV2 with TRBJ1-5, with D uncertain. V lost 7 bases, J lost 9 bases, and 16 bases lay in between. The germline gives CDR1 SNHLY, CDR2 FYNNEI. CDR3 length: 13 residues.